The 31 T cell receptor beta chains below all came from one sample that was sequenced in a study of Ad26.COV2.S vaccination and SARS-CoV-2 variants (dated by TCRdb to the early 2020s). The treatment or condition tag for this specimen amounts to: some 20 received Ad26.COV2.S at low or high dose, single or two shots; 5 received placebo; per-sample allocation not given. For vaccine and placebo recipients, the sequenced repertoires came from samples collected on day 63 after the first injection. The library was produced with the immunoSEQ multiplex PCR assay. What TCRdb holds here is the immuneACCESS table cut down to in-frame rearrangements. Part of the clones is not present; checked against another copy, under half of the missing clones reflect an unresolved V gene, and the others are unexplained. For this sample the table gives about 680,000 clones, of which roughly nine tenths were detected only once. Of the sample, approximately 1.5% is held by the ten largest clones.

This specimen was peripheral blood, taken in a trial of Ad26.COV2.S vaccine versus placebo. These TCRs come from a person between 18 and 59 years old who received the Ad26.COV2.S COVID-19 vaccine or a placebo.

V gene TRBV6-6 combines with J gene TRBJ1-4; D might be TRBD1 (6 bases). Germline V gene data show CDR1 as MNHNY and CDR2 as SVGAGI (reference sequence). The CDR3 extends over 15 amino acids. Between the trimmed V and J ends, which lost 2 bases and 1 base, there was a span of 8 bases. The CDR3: CASSYPQGTNEKLFF. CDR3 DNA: TGTGCCAGCAGTTACCCACAGGGAACTAATGAAAAACTGTTTTTT.

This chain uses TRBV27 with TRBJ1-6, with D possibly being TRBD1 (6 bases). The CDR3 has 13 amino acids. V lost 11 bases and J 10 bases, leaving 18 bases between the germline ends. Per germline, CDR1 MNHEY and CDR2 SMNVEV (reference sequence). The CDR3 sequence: CAVGTSPYSPLHF. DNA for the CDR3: TGTGCCGTGGGGACATCCCCCTACTCACCCCTCCACTTT.

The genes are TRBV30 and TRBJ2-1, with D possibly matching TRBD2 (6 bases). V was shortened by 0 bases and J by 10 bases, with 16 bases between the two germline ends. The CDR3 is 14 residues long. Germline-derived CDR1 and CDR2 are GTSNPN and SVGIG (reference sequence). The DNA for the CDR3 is TGTGCCTGGAGTGTTGTGGGAGGAGTTGGGGAGCAGTTCTTC. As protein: CAWSVVGGVGEQFF.

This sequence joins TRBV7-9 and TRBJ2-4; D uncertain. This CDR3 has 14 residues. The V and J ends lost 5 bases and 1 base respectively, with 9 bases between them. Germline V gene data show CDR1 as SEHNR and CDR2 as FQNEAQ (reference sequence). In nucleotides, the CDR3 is TGTGCCAGCAGCACGACGGGTGCCAAAAACATTCAGTACTTC. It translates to CASSTTGAKNIQYF.

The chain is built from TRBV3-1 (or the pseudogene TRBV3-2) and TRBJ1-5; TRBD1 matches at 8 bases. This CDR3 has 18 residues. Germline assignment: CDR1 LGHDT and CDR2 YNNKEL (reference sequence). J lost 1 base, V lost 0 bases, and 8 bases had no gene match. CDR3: CASSQDPGGAGSNQPQHF. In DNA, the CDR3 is TGTGCCAGCAGCCAAGACCCAGGGGGCGCAGGGAGCAATCAGCCCCAGCATTTT.

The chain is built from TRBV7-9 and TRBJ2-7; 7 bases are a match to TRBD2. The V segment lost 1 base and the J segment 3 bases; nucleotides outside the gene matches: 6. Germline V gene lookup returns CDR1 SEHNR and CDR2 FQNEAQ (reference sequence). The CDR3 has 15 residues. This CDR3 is CASSLGSGANYEQYF. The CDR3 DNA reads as TGTGCCAGCAGCTTAGGAAGCGGGGCTAACTACGAGCAGTACTTC.

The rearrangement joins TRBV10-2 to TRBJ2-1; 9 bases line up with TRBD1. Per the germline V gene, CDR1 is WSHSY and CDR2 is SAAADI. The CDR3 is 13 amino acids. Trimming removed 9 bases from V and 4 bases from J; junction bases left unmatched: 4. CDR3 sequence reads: CASSGQGYNEQFF. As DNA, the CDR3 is TGCGCCAGTAGCGGACAGGGGTACAATGAGCAGTTCTTC.

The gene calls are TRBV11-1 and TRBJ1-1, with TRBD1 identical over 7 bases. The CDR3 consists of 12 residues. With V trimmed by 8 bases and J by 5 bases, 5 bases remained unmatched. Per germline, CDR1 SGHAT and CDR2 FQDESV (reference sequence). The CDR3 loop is CASRSTGTEAFF. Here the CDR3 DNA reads TGTGCCAGCCGATCGACAGGGACTGAAGCTTTCTTT.

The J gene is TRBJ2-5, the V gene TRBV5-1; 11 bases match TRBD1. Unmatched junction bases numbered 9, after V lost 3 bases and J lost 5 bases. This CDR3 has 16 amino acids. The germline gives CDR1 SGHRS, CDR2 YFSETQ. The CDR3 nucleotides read TGCGCCAGCAGCTCGGGGCCGGGACAGGGGGAGGAGACCCAGTACTTC. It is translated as CASSSGPGQGEETQYF.

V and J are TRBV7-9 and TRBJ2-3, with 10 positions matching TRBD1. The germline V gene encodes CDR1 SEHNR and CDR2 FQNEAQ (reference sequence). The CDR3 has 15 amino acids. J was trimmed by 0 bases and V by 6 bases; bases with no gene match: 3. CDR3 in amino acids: CASRRQGASTDTQYF. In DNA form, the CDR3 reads TGTGCCAGCAGACGACAGGGGGCGAGCACAGATACGCAGTATTTT.

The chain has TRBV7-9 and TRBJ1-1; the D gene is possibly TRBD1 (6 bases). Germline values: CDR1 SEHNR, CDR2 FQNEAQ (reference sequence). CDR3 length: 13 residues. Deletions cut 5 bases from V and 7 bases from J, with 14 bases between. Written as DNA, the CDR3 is TGTGCCAGCAGCCGCGAGGGGGGGCTTGAAGCTTTCTTT. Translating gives CASSREGGLEAFF.

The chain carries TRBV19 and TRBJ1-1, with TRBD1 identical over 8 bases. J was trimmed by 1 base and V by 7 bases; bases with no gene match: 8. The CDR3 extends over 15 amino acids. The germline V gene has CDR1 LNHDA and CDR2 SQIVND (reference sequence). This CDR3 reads CASTFDRGPNTEAFF. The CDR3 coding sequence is TGTGCCAGTACTTTTGACAGGGGACCGAACACTGAAGCTTTCTTT. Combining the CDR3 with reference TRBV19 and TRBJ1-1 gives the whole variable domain DGGITQSPKYLFRKEGQNVTLSCEQNLNHDAMYWYRQDPGQGLRLIYYSQIVNDFQKGDIAEGYSVSREKKESFPLTVTSAQKNPTAFYLCASTFDRGPNTEAFFGQGTRLTVV.

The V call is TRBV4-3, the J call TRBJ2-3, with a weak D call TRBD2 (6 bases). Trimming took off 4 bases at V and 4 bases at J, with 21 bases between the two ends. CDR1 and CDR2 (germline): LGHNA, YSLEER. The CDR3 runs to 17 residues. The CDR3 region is CASSPGPEGRPADTQYF. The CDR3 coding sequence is TGCGCCAGCAGCCCCGGACCGGAGGGACGGCCGGCAGATACGCAGTATTTT.

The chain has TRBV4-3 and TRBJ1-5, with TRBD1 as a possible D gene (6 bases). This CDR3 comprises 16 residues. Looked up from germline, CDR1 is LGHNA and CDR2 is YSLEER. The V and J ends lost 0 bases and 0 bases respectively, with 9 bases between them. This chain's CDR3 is CASSQDGTNSNQPQHF. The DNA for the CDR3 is TGCGCCAGCAGCCAAGATGGGACAAATAGCAATCAGCCCCAGCATTTT.

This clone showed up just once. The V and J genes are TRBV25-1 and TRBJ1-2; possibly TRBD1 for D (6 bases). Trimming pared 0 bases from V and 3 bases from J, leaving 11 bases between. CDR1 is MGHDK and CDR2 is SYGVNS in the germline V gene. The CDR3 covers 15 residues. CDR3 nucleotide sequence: TGTGCCAGCAGTGAATACCGGGGGGCTGACTATGGCTACACCTTC. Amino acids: CASSEYRGADYGYTF.

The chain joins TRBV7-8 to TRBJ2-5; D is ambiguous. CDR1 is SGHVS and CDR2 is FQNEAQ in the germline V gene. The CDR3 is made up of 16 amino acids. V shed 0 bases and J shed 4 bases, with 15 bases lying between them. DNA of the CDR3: TGTGCCAGCAGCTTAGCGCTGGATTTTCCGCTAGAGACCCAGTACTTC. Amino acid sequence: CASSLALDFPLETQYF. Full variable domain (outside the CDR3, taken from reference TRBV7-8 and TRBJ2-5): GAGVSQSPRYKVAKRGQDVALRCDPISGHVSLFWYQQALGQGPEFLTYFQNEAQLDKSGLPSDRFFAERPEGSVSTLKIQRTQQEDSAVYLCASSLALDFPLETQYFGPGTRLLVL.

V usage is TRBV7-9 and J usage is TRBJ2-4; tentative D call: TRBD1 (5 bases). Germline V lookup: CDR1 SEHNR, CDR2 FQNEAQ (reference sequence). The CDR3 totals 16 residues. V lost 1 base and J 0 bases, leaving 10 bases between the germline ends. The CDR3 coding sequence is TGTGCCAGCAGCTTAGGGGCAGGGATAGCCAAAAACATTCAGTACTTC. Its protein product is CASSLGAGIAKNIQYF. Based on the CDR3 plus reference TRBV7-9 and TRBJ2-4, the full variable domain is DTGVSQNPRHKITKRGQNVTFRCDPISEHNRLYWYRQTLGQGPEFLTYFQNEAQLEKSRLLSDRFSAERPKGSFSTLEIQRTEQGDSAMYLCASSLGAGIAKNIQYFGAGTRLSVL.

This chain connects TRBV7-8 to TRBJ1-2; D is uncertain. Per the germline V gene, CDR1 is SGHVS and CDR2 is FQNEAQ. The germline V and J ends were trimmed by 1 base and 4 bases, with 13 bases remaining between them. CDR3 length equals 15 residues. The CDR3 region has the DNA TGTGCCAGCAGCTTAGTTCCCAGACACAGCTATGGCTACACCTTC. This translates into CASSLVPRHSYGYTF.

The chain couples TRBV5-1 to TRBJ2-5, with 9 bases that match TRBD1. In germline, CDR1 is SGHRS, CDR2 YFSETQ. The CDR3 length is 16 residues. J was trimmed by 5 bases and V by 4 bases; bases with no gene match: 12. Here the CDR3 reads CASSLGTGGVGETQYF. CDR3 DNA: TGCGCCAGCAGCCTTGGTACAGGGGGCGTCGGGGAGACCCAGTACTTC.

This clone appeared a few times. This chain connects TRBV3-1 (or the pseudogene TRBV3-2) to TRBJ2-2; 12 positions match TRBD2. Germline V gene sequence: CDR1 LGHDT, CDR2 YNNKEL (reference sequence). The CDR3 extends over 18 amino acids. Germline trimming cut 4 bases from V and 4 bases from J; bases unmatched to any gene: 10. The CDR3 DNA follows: TGTGCCAGCAGCCGTAACGGGCTAGCGGGAGGGATCACCGGGGAGCTGTTTTTT. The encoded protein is CASSRNGLAGGITGELFF.

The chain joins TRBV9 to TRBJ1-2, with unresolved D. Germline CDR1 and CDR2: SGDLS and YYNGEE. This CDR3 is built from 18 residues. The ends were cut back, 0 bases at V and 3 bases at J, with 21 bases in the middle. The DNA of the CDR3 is TGTGCCAGCAGCGTAGGTTCGGCAGGCCCTAACGCGTACTATGGCTACACCTTC. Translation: CASSVGSAGPNAYYGYTF. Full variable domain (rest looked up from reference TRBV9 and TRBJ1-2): DSGVTQTPKHLITATGQRVTLRCSPRSGDLSVYWYQQSLDQGLQFLIQYYNGEERAKGNILERFSAQQFPDLHSELNLSSLELGDSALYFCASSVGSAGPNAYYGYTFGSGTRLTVV.

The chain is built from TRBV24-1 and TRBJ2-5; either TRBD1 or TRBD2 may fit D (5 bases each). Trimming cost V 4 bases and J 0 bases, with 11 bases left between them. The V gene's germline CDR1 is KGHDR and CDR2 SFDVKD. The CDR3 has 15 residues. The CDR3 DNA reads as TGTGCCACCAGTGACCGGGGACGGGACCAAGAGACCCAGTACTTC. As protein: CATSDRGRDQETQYF.

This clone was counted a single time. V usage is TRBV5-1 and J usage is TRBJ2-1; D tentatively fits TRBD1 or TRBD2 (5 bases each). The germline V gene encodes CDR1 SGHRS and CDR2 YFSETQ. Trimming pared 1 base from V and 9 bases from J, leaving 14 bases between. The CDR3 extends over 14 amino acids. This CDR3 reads CASSLTGGRSEQFF. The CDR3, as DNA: TGCGCCAGCAGCTTGACTGGGGGTCGGAGTGAGCAGTTCTTC.

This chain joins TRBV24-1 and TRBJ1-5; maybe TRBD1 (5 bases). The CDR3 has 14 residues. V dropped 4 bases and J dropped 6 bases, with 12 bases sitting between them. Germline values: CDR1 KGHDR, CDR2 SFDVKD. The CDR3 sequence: CATSEGAGGQPQHF. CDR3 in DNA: TGTGCCACCAGTGAGGGCGCCGGGGGTCAGCCCCAGCATTTT.

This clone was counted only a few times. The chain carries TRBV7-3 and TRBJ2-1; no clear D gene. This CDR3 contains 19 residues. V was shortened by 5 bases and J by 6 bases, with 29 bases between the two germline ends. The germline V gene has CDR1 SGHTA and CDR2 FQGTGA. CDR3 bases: TGTGCCAGCAGCCAGTTCCGAACGAGTATATCTGAGAACCCCAATGAGCAGTTCTTC. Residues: CASSQFRTSISENPNEQFF. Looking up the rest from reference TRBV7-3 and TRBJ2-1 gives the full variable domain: GAGVSQTPSNKVTEKGKYVELRCDPISGHTALYWYRQSLGQGPEFLIYFQGTGAADDSGLPNDRFFAVRPEGSVSTLKIQRTERGDSAVYLCASSQFRTSISENPNEQFFGPGTRLTVL.

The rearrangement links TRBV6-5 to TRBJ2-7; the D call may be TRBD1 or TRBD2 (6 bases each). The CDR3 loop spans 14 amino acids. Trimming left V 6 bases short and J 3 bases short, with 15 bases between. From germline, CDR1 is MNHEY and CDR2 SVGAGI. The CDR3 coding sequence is TGTGCCAGCAGGCGGGACACTTCAGGCTACGAGCAGTACTTC. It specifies CASRRDTSGYEQYF.

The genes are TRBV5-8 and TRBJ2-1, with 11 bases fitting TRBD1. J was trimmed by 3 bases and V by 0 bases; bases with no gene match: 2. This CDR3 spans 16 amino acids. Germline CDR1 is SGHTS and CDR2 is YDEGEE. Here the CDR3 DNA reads TGTGCCAGCAGCTTGGGGACAGGGGGCTACTACAATGAGCAGTTCTTC. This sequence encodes CASSLGTGGYYNEQFF. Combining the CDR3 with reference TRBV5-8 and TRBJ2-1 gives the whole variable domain EAGVTQSPTHLIKTRGQQATLRCSPISGHTSVYWYQQALGLGLQFLLWYDEGEERNRGNFPPRFSGRQFPNYSSELNVNALELEDSALYLCASSLGTGGYYNEQFFGPGTRLTVL.

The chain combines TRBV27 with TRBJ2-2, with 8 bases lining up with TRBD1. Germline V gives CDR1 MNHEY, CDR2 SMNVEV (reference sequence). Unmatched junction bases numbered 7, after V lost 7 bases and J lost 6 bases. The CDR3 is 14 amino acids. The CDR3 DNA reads TGTGCCAGCACTCCGACAGGGGCGGCCGGGGAGCTGTTTTTT. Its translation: CASTPTGAAGELFF.

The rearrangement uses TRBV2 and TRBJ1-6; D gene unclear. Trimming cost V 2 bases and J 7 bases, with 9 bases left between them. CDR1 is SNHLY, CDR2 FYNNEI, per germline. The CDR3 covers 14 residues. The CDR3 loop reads CASSEQAENSPLHF. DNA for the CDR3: TGTGCCAGCAGTGAACAGGCAGAAAATTCACCCCTCCACTTT.

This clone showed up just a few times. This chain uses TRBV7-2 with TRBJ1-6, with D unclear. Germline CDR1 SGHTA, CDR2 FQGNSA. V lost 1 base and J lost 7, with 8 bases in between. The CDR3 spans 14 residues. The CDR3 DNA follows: TGTGCCAGCAGCTTAGTTGGGGAAAATTCACCCCTCCACTTT. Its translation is CASSLVGENSPLHF. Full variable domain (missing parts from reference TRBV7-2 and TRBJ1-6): GAGVSQSPSNKVTEKGKDVELRCDPISGHTALYWYRQSLGQGLEFLIYFQGNSAPDKSGLPSDRFSAERTGGSVSTLTIQRTQQEDSAVYLCASSLVGENSPLHFGNGTRLTVT.

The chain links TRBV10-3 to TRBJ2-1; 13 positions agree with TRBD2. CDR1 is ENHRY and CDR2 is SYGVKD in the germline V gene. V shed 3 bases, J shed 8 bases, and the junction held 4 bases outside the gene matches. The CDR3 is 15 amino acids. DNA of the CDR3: TGTGCCATCAGTGACCGGACTAGCGGGAGAGATGAGCAGTTCTTC. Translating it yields CAISDRTSGRDEQFF.